This TCR beta chain was captured in a study of human T cells and chemical hapten exposure (dated by TCRdb to the early 2020s). For the study in its entirety: For sensitization, 2% DPC in acetone was applied to a roughly 2 cm by roughly 2 cm area of upper inner arm skin. Throughout the roughly 26-week study period, patients were also given weekly therapeutic DPC doses on the scalp. Patch testing was done on the upper back using Finn chambers containing 0.01% DPC, and results were scored after 6 days according to International Contact Dermatitis Research Group standards. Alopecia areata with under or over 50% scalp involvement, alopecia totalis and alopecia universalis were represented in the patient cohort, which was mostly female. Libraries were combined into a pool for sequencing, and differences in TCR yield between samples came mainly from small differences in library volumes within the pool. The study tracked peripheral blood TCR repertoire changes in vivo during primary and secondary sensitization to the hapten diphenylcyclopropenone (DPC) in alopecia patients. Blood was sampled from patients pre-sensitization (week 0) and at 2, 6 and about 24 weeks after DPC sensitization. For TCR sequencing, blood came from 25 to 35 alopecia patients at anywhere from one to four time points (pre-sensitization, 2, 6 and 24 weeks). Study-wide findings and limitations: Compared with pre-sensitization or healthy control sets, expanded TCRs formed significantly more large CDR3 similarity clusters, which is consistent with antigen-driven responses. No change with DPC sensitization was found in the number of TCRs above 1 in 1000 frequency, and no evidence of global repertoire structure alterations was found. Alopecia, a presumed autoimmune disease, was present in all patients, so the immune response of the patients might differ from that of healthy individuals. After repeated subsampling, changes were observed in the strength of the expansion versus patch-test correlation and in the threshold at which the correlation became significant. The number of PT1 expanded TCRs positively correlated with patch test score, significant at thresholds 8, 16 and 32 but not 4.

Between the V and J ends, shortened by 5 bases and 6 bases respectively, the junction contains 15 bases. Taken from the germline V gene (reference sequence), the CDR1 and CDR2 loops are DFQATT and SNEGSKA. The CDR3 numbers 13 residues from cysteine through phenylalanine. The sequence is cut down to CDR3 DNA, 39 bases in frame from base 1. The time point label here, explained by the study, means: patch test 1, 2 weeks after DPC sensitization. The treatment or condition label of this sample denotes: therapeutic diphenylcyclopropenone sensitization with weekly scalp DPC. At every patch-test visit, the blood draw took place before the patch test was put on. Patients were considered eligible if aged 18 to 70, diagnosed with alopecia and deemed suitable for DPC therapy, and patients were excluded if pregnant. Unfractionated whole blood was collected in Tempus Blood RNA tubes, and total RNA was extracted from that blood.

Many counts were recorded for this clonotype. Its antigen has not been determined. No much larger clone is present one base from it, and per-base qualities are unavailable. The method was RACE. Sequenced on a NextSeq 500. During library preparation, unique molecular identifiers were attached to individual cDNA molecules so that TCRs could be counted in a quantitative, reproducible way. Both TCR alpha and TCR beta chains were sequenced from each blood RNA sample. Per the original workflow: A median of around 96,000 TCRs per sample was observed, with a range of about 23,224 to 750,000. The Decombinator software suite was used to annotate V, J and CDR3 in the TCR reads. For PS versus PT1 abundance plots, all samples were subsampled to the same number of TCRs (28,000). Expanded TCRs were defined as absent before sensitization and observed at least eight times at the 2-week time point. The raw public reads went through TCRdb reprocessing: fastp at Q25, MiXCR clone calling, in-frame beta chains kept. Every distinct CDR3 protein forms one entry, paired with its most common genes and DNA. TCRdb, not the authors, supplied the V and J calls. In this sample the table shows around 380,000 distinct CDR3 sequences, roughly 5% of which occur a single time. The leading ten clones occupy approximately 2.1% of the sample.

Sequenced here: whole blood, sampled in connection with sensitization to the hapten diphenylcyclopropenone (DPC). Here the chain combines TRBV20-1 and TRBJ2-3, with the identity of the D gene unclear. This TCR was recovered from a woman between 50 and 59 years old with alopecia areata. Some clones in this sample may be carry-over from other donors' samples. The CDR3 reads CSASVVAADTQYF. In nucleotides, the sequence is TGCAGTGCTTCTGTGGTCGCAGCGGATACGCAGTATTTT.